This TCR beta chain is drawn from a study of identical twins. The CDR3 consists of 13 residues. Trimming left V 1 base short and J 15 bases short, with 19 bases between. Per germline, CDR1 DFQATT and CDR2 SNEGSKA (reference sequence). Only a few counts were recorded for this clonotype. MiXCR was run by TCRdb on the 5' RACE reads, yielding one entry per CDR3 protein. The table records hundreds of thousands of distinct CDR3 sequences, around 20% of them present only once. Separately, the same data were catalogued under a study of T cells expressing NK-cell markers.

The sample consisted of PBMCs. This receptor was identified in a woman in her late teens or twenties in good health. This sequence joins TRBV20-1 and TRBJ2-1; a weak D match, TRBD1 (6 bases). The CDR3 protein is CSARGMGAVPRFF. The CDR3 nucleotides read TGCAGTGCTAGAGGAATGGGGGCCGTACCCAGGTTCTTC.